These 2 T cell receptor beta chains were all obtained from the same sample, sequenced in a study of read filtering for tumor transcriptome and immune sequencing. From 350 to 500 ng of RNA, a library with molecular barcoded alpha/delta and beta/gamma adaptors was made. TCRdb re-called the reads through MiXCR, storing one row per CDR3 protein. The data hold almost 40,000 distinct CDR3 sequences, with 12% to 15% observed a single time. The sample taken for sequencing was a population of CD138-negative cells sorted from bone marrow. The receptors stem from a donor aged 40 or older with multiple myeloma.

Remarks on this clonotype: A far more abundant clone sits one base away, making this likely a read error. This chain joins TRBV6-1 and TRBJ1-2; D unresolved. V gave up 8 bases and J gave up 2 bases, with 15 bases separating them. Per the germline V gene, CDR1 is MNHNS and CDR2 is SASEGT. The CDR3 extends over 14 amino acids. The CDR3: CASGNRAPNYGYTF. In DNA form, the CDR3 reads TGTGCCAGCGGCAATCGGGCACCAAACTATGGCTACACCTTC.

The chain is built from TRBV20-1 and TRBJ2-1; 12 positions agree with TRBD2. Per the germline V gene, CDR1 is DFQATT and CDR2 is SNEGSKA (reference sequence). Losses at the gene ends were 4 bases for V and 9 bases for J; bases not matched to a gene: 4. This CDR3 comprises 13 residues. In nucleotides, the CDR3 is TGCAGTGCTAATCTAGCGGGGGGGCGTGAGCAGTTCTTC. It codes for CSANLAGGREQFF.